This TCR beta chain stems from a study of PD-L1 blockade in urothelial cancer. Measured with immunoSEQ multiplex PCR; TCRdb has only the in-frame clones, and not every one. The sample contains roughly 87,000 clones, around 90% of which appear only once. This clone was recorded once. Samples spanned pretreatment and treatment, with 1 to 8 time points per patient. Germline CDR1 is WNHNN and CDR2 is SYGVQD (reference sequence). The CDR3 length is 14 residues. V shed 4 bases, J shed 6 bases, and the junction held 9 bases outside the gene matches. This receptor was taken from a woman aged 70 to 79 with urothelial cancer. J is TRBJ2-7 and V is TRBV10-1, with 7 positions matching TRBD2. Specimen: PBMCs, collected around atezolizumab (anti-PD-L1) treatment. This CDR3 reads CASSVGGRAAEQYF. CDR3 DNA: TGCGCCAGCAGTGTGGGGGGGAGGGCTGCCGAGCAGTACTTC.